This is a list of T cell receptor beta chains from one sample in a study of T cells after yellow fever vaccination. TCRdb used MiXCR to reprocess the 5' RACE reads, holding one entry per CDR3 protein. In the table there are around 150,000 distinct CDR3 sequences, more than 5.5% of which are singletons. Sample: CD4+ T cells sorted from PBMCs, taken about 5 days after the first yellow fever vaccination. The receptors here all came from a man between 18 and 35 years old who received the YFV17D yellow fever vaccine. The CDR3 runs from the conserved cysteine through the conserved F or W. D genes are given only for firm matches. Size is stated for part of the rows, as once, few or many counts, or as a class when the clone is expanded.

TRBV5-1	many	TRBJ2-3	TRBD2	CASHLAGGKDTQYF	TGCGCCAGCCATCTAGCGGGGGGGAAAGATACGCAGTATTTT
TRBV4-1	few	TRBJ2-3	TRBD2	CASSQERGTSGTPGTDTQYF	TGCGCCAGCAGCCAAGAACGGGGGACTAGCGGTACACCTGGCACAGATACGCAGTATTTT
TRBV30	many	TRBJ2-7	.	CAWQPGQGIVYEQYF	TGTGCCTGGCAGCCCGGGCAGGGCATCGTTTACGAGCAGTACTTC
TRBV4-2	many	TRBJ2-2	TRBD1	CASSRDRGSGELFF	TGTGCCAGCAGCCGAGACAGGGGGTCCGGGGAGCTGTTTTTT
TRBV28	few	TRBJ2-2	.	CASSGLTGELFF	TGTGCCAGCAGCGGGTTAACCGGGGAGCTGTTTTTT
TRBV19	many	TRBJ2-1	.	CASRQRGTKNNEQFF	TGTGCCAGTCGGCAACGAGGGACAAAGAACAATGAGCAGTTCTTC
TRBV20-1	many	TRBJ2-7	TRBD1	CSARESGTGGDEQYF	TGCAGTGCTAGAGAATCCGGGACAGGGGGTGACGAGCAGTACTTC
TRBV20-1	many	TRBJ1-2	.	CSGGSESYGYTF	TGCAGCGGGGGCAGTGAATCCTATGGCTACACCTTC
TRBV2	many	TRBJ1-3	.	CASRANGRGNTIYF	TGTGCCAGCAGGGCGAATGGCAGAGGAAACACCATATATTTT
TRBV6-4	.	TRBJ1-2	.	CASSRERTYGYTF	TGTGCCAGCTCCCGAGAACGTACCTATGGCTACACCTTC
TRBV7-3	few	TRBJ1-6	.	CASSLNQETPLHF	TGTGCCAGCAGCTTAAACCAGGAGACACCCCTCCACTTT
TRBV4-3	many	TRBJ2-5	TRBD2	CASSQQTSGGAIETQYF	TGCGCCAGCAGCCAACAGACTAGCGGGGGGGCTATTGAGACCCAGTACTTC
TRBV5-4	many	TRBJ2-2	.	CASSHRVGELFF	TGTGCCAGCAGCCACAGGGTTGGGGAGCTGTTTTTT
TRBV5-1	many	TRBJ2-7	.	CASNLGGVSYEQYF	TGCGCCAGCAACCTCGGTGGGGTATCCTACGAGCAGTACTTC
TRBV7-2	many	TRBJ2-3	TRBD2	CASSYWTSGRSTDTQYF	TGTGCCAGCAGCTATTGGACTAGCGGGAGAAGCACAGATACGCAGTATTTT
TRBV2	many	TRBJ1-2	.	CASSEFREGNYGYTF	TGTGCCAGCAGTGAATTTCGTGAGGGTAACTATGGCTACACCTTC
TRBV7-2	.	TRBJ1-1	.	CASSFSGQNTEAFF	TGTGCCAGCAGCTTCTCCGGGCAGAACACTGAAGCTTTCTTT
TRBV7-8	many	TRBJ1-5	.	CASNSDVDSNQPQHF	TGTGCCAGCAACTCGGACGTAGATAGCAATCAGCCCCAGCATTTT
TRBV11-1	many	TRBJ2-3	.	CASSLVTGLKADTQYF	TGTGCCAGCAGCTTAGTCACTGGACTAAAGGCAGATACGCAGTATTTT
TRBV20-1	many	TRBJ1-5	.	CSVTQGWAQPQHF	TGCAGTGTTACTCAGGGGTGGGCTCAGCCCCAGCATTTT
TRBV10-3	many	TRBJ2-2	.	CAISEGQAGELFF	TGTGCCATCAGTGAAGGTCAGGCCGGGGAGCTGTTTTTT
TRBV20-1	.	TRBJ2-5	TRBD2	CSARDPTGGETQYF	TGCAGTGCTAGAGATCCCACCGGGGGGGAGACCCAGTACTTC
TRBV7-9	many	TRBJ2-5	.	CASSFSGAQETQYF	TGTGCCAGCAGCTTTTCAGGGGCTCAAGAGACCCAGTACTTC
TRBV7-2	many	TRBJ2-3	TRBD2	CASSLLAGKDTQYF	TGTGCCAGCAGCTTACTAGCGGGGAAGGATACGCAGTATTTT
TRBV10-2	few	TRBJ1-2	TRBD1	CASSEDRGRGTF	TGCGCCAGCAGTGAGGACAGGGGGAGAGGCACCTTC
TRBV27	many	TRBJ2-1	TRBD2	CASSFGLAGRHNEQFF	TGTGCCAGCAGTTTCGGACTAGCGGGGAGACACAATGAGCAGTTCTTC
TRBV7-6	many	TRBJ1-2	TRBD1	CASSYLPSRTGGYGYTF	TGTGCCAGCAGCTACCTCCCCTCCAGGACAGGGGGCTATGGCTACACCTTC
TRBV12-3/TRBV12-4	many	TRBJ2-2	.	CASRGPNRVSGELFF	TGTGCCAGCAGGGGGCCTAACAGAGTATCCGGGGAGCTGTTTTTT
TRBV7-9	many	TRBJ1-2	.	CASSLGGGTDNGYTF	TGTGCCAGCAGCTTAGGGGGCGGAACAGACAATGGCTACACCTTC
TRBV15	few	TRBJ1-4	.	CATSPPRRAEGKLFF	TGTGCCACCAGCCCTCCCCGCAGGGCAGAGGGAAAACTGTTTTTT
TRBV7-2	many	TRBJ2-7	TRBD2	CASSVAGTSGLEQYF	TGTGCCAGCAGCGTAGCCGGGACTAGCGGGCTCGAGCAGTACTTC
TRBV4-3	many	TRBJ2-4	TRBD1	CASSQTGQGNIQYF	TGCGCCAGCAGCCAGACCGGACAGGGAAACATTCAGTACTTC
TRBV5-6	.	TRBJ2-5	.	CASSLPYDSTQYF	TGTGCCAGCAGCCTCCCATACGATTCGACCCAGTACTTC
TRBV4-1	many	TRBJ2-5	TRBD2	CASSQVLRGGRGSQTQYF	TGCGCCAGCAGCCAAGTTTTACGGGGGGGCCGTGGTTCCCAGACCCAGTACTTC